This passage covers 3 T cell receptor beta chains from one sample sequenced in a study of OX40 agonist ivuxolimab in advanced cancers. Library method: the immunoSEQ multiplex PCR assay. TCRdb retrieved this table from immuneACCESS and kept in-frame rearrangements only. Not all clones are present; in checked studies, unresolved V genes account for under half, and no reason is known for the remainder. The sample has 70,000 to 85,000 clones on record, 90% to 95% of them singletons. Around 10% of the sample lies in the top ten. Specimen: CD4+ or CD8+ T cells sorted from blood, collected in a trial of the OX40 agonist ivuxolimab. The receptors derive from an adult with an advanced solid tumor such as melanoma, head and neck, liver or kidney cancer.

The V and J genes are TRBV7-6 and TRBJ1-5; D gene ambiguous. The V gene's germline CDR1 is SGHVS and CDR2 FNYEAQ. This CDR3 contains 15 residues. The germline V and J ends were trimmed by 1 base and 1 base, with 8 bases remaining between them. The CDR3 DNA sequence: TGTGCCAGCAGCTTAGGACGGTACAGCAATCAGCCCCAGCATTTT. Translation gives CASSLGRYSNQPQHF.

The chain uses TRBV13 and TRBJ2-3, with D perhaps assigned TRBD1 or TRBD2 (5 bases each). CDR1 and CDR2 (germline): PRHDT, FYEKMQ (reference sequence). The CDR3 is 12 amino acids. Trimming cost V 5 bases and J 7 bases, with 10 bases left between them. The CDR3 DNA is TGTGCCAGCAGCGAGGGGCCTAATACGCAGTATTTT. This codes for CASSEGPNTQYF.

This chain uses TRBV7-6 with TRBJ2-7; TRBD2 matches at 8 bases. J gave up 2 bases and V 2 bases, and 2 bases lay outside the gene matches. CDR1 and CDR2 (germline): SGHVS, FNYEAQ. This CDR3 has 14 residues. CDR3 nucleotides: TGTGCCAGCAGCTTAACTAGCGGAACCTACGAGCAGTACTTC. Its translation is CASSLTSGTYEQYF. The full variable domain, rest sourced from reference TRBV7-6 and TRBJ2-7, is GAGVSQSPRYKVTKRGQDVALRCDPISGHVSLYWYRQALGQGPEFLTYFNYEAQQDKSGLPNDRFSAERPEGSISTLTIQRTEQRDSAMYRCASSLTSGTYEQYFGPGTRLTVT.